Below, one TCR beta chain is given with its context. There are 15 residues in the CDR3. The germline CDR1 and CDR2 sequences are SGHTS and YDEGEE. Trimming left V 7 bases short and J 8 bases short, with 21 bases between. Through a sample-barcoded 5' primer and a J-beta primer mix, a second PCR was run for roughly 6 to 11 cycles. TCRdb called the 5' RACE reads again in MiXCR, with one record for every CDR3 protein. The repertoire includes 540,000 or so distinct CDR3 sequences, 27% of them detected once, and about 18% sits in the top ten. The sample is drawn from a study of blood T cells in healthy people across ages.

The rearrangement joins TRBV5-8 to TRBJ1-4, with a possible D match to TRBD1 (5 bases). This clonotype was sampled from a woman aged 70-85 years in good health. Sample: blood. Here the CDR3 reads CASPTNPGLGEKLFF. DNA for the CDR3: TGTGCCAGCCCTACGAACCCAGGGCTGGGAGAAAAACTGTTTTTT.